Each of the 20 T cell receptor beta chains below was sequenced from the same sample in a study of blood T cell repertoires in COVID-19. The assay was immunoSEQ multiplex PCR, and TCRdb's table has in-frame clones only and misses some. The repertoire holds fewer than 400,000 clones, with approximately 90% as singletons. Sequenced input: PBMCs or T cells enriched from blood (not recorded which). The source is a woman between 45 and 65 years old who had recovered from COVID-19.

CDR3 region: CASSPPGQRLEKLFF. CDR3 sequence (DNA): TGTGCCAGCTCACCCCCTGGACAACGCCTGGAAAAACTGTTTTTT. The gene calls are TRBV18 and TRBJ1-4, with D perhaps matching TRBD1 (5 bases). CDR3 size: 15 residues. Germline V gene sequence: CDR1 KGHSH, CDR2 LQKENI. Trimming left V 3 bases short and J 8 bases short, with 16 bases between.

The chain combines TRBV11-3 with TRBJ2-1; 9 nucleotides align to TRBD2. Germline lookup yields CDR1 SGHNT and CDR2 YENEEA. V was clipped by 5 bases and J by 0 bases; unmatched bases: 11. The CDR3 sequence is 18 residues long. CDR3 in amino acids: CASSPRAGGSSSYNEQFF. The CDR3 nucleotides read TGTGCCAGCAGCCCAAGAGCGGGGGGTTCAAGCTCCTACAATGAGCAGTTCTTC.

The chain links TRBV5-1 to TRBJ1-3, with D maybe TRBD1 (5 bases). CDR3 size: 16 residues. V gave up 4 bases and J gave up 4 bases, with 18 bases separating them. Germline V CDR1 and CDR2: SGHRS, YFSETQ. The CDR3: CASSLTSGAAGNTIYF. The CDR3 DNA sequence: TGCGCCAGCAGCCTGACATCTGGGGCGGCCGGAAACACCATATATTTT.

V usage is TRBV10-2 and J usage is TRBJ1-2, with D maybe TRBD1 (6 bases). Per germline, CDR1 WSHSY and CDR2 SAAADI. The CDR3 length is 15 residues. The V end lost 8 bases, the J end lost 0 bases, and 16 bases lay between the germline ends. The CDR3 bases are TGCGCCAGCTCCGCACAGGGCCGAGCTAACTATGGCTACACCTTC. This codes for CASSAQGRANYGYTF.

The chain uses TRBV5-6 and TRBJ1-3; a weak D match, TRBD1 (6 bases). Germline assignment: CDR1 SGHDT and CDR2 YYEEEE. The CDR3 is made up of 16 amino acids. Trimming left V 2 bases short and J 0 bases short, with 12 bases between. CDR3 region: CASSFFRGNSGNTIYF. The CDR3 DNA reads as TGTGCCAGCAGCTTTTTCAGGGGAAACTCTGGAAACACCATATATTTT.

CDR3 coding DNA: TGCAGTGCGACCGGACAGGGCTTCCACACCTTC. Its protein is CSATGQGFHTF. The rearrangement links TRBV20-1 to TRBJ1-2; 8 nucleotides align to TRBD1. Trimming took 6 bases from V and 12 from J; bases not matched to a gene: 9. There are 11 residues in the CDR3. Germline CDR1 DFQATT, CDR2 SNEGSKA (reference sequence).

The CDR3 nucleotides read TGTGCCAGTAGTATAGATCGGGACAGCAACTACGAGCAGTACTTC. Its translation: CASSIDRDSNYEQYF. The chain employs TRBV19 and TRBJ2-7; 7 bases match TRBD1. Germline V gives CDR1 LNHDA, CDR2 SQIVND (reference sequence). V lost 0 bases, J lost 3 bases, and 5 bases stayed unmatched. The CDR3 extends over 15 amino acids.

The chain links TRBV28 to TRBJ2-7, with D possibly TRBD1 on 5 matching bases. V was clipped by 2 bases and J by 0 bases, with 14 bases between them. CDR3 length: 16 residues. Per the germline V gene, CDR1 is MDHEN and CDR2 is SYDVKM. CDR3 amino acids: CASSLAGSPGSYEQYF. The CDR3 nucleotides read TGTGCCAGCAGTTTAGCAGGGTCCCCCGGCTCCTACGAGCAGTACTTC.

This rearrangement joins TRBV24-1 to TRBJ1-1; TRBD1 might be the D (6 bases). The CDR3 contains 13 residues. CDR1 and CDR2 from the germline V gene are KGHDR and SFDVKD. The germline V and J ends were trimmed by 9 bases and 1 base, with 11 bases remaining between them. This chain's CDR3 is CATQTDRNTEAFF. CDR3 coding DNA: TGTGCCACCCAAACGGACAGGAACACTGAAGCTTTCTTT.

The rearrangement uses TRBV2 and TRBJ1-5; no clear D gene. This CDR3 is 16 amino acids long. Looked up from germline, CDR1 is SNHLY and CDR2 is FYNNEI. Between the trimmed V and J ends, which lost 3 bases and 3 bases, there was a span of 15 bases. CDR3 in DNA: TGTGCCAGCAGTGACATCCTAACAGAAATCAATCAGCCCCAGCATTTT. The encoded protein is CASSDILTEINQPQHF.

The V gene is TRBV6-4, the J gene TRBJ2-3, with D unresolved. V lost 8 bases, J lost 8 bases, and 11 bases lay in between. The CDR3 runs to 11 residues. CDR1 and CDR2 from the germline V gene are MRHNA and SNTAGT. Here the CDR3 reads CASLNSLTQYF. CDR3 DNA sequence: TGTGCCAGCCTGAATTCACTTACGCAGTATTTT.

The CDR3 region is CASSSHDRAGGEQYF. The CDR3 DNA follows: TGTGCCAGCAGTTCCCATGACAGGGCGGGGGGCGAGCAGTACTTC. This rearrangement joins TRBV27 to TRBJ2-7; a weak D match, TRBD2 (8 bases). The CDR3 totals 15 residues. In germline, CDR1 is MNHEY, CDR2 SMNVEV (reference sequence). V was clipped by 4 bases and J by 6 bases, with 19 bases between them.

Regarding this clone: In the same sample, other DNA sequences code for this CDR3. The gene calls are TRBV5-6 and TRBJ1-2, with TRBD1 matching over 7 bases. The CDR3 extends over 13 amino acids. The V segment lost 0 bases and the J segment 8 bases; nucleotides outside the gene matches: 4. The germline V gene encodes CDR1 SGHDT and CDR2 YYEEEE. CDR3 coding DNA: TGTGCCAGCAGCTTGGCCCAGGGGGGAGGCTACACCTTC. Its protein is CASSLAQGGGYTF.

This clone was recorded once. The V call is TRBV9, the J call TRBJ1-1; D not certain. The ends were cut back, 0 bases at V and 0 bases at J, with 6 bases in the middle. There are 14 residues in the CDR3. Germline CDR1 SGDLS, CDR2 YYNGEE. CDR3 sequence: CASSVAPVNTEAFF. The CDR3 region has the DNA TGTGCCAGCAGCGTAGCTCCGGTGAACACTGAAGCTTTCTTT.

The rearrangement links TRBV7-2 to TRBJ1-1; no clear D. The CDR3 contains 14 residues. The germline V gene encodes CDR1 SGHTA and CDR2 FQGNSA. Trimming took off 1 base at V and 0 bases at J, with 6 bases between the two ends. The CDR3 loop is CASSLESMNTEAFF. DNA of the CDR3: TGTGCCAGCAGCTTAGAGAGCATGAACACTGAAGCTTTCTTT.

This sequence joins TRBV18 and TRBJ1-3, with 7 bases fitting TRBD1. Per the germline V gene, CDR1 is KGHSH and CDR2 is LQKENI. This CDR3 contains 14 residues. J lost 4 bases, V lost 6 bases, and 6 bases had no gene match. The CDR3 sequence is CASSQGVGGNTIYF. In DNA, the CDR3 is TGTGCCAGCTCGCAGGGGGTCGGCGGAAACACCATATATTTT.

The rearrangement uses TRBV5-1 and TRBJ2-5, with 7 bases identical to TRBD2. J lost 7 bases, V lost 4 bases, and 16 bases had no gene match. The CDR3 has 16 residues. Germline V gives CDR1 SGHRS, CDR2 YFSETQ. CDR3: CASSIREAGILGTQYF. The CDR3 bases are TGCGCCAGCAGCATACGGGAGGCGGGGATCTTAGGGACCCAGTACTTC.

In regard to this clone: Distinct nucleotide sequences in the sample also encode this CDR3. The chain recombines TRBV30 with TRBJ1-3, with a weak D call TRBD1 (5 bases). The ends were cut back, 3 bases at V and 0 bases at J, with 9 bases in the middle. The CDR3 covers 14 residues. CDR1 GTSNPN and CDR2 SVGIG come from the germline V gene (reference sequence). The CDR3 reads CAWSRQGSGNTIYF. CDR3 bases: TGTGCCTGGAGCCGCCAGGGCTCTGGAAACACCATATATTTT. Supplemented by reference TRBV30 and TRBJ1-3, the full variable domain reads SQTIHQWPATLVQPVGSPLSLECTVEGTSNPNLYWYRQAAGRGLQLLFYSVGIGQISSEVPQNLSASRPQDRQFILSSKKLLLSDSGFYLCAWSRQGSGNTIYFGEGSWLTVV.

V and J are TRBV5-8 and TRBJ2-1; tentatively, D is TRBD2 (6 bases). The length of the CDR3 is 13 residues. The germline V gene encodes CDR1 SGHTS and CDR2 YDEGEE. V lost 0 bases, J lost 12 bases, and 13 bases lay in between. In nucleotides, the CDR3 is TGTGCCAGCAGCTTGGGGAGGGGACCCGGGCAGTTCTTC. Translation gives CASSLGRGPGQFF. The full variable domain, its missing parts supplied by reference TRBV5-8 and TRBJ2-1, is EAGVTQSPTHLIKTRGQQATLRCSPISGHTSVYWYQQALGLGLQFLLWYDEGEERNRGNFPPRFSGRQFPNYSSELNVNALELEDSALYLCASSLGRGPGQFFGPGTRLTVL.

In this sample, this clone turned up once. In DNA form, the CDR3 reads TGTGCCAGCAGCGTAGGGTTCGAGTTTGGCGAGCAGTACTTC. Translated, it gives CASSVGFEFGEQYF. The gene calls are TRBV9 and TRBJ2-7, with D uncertain. With 0 bases removed from V and 6 bases from J, the gap between germline ends came to 13 bases. CDR3 size: 14 residues. Germline V gene sequence: CDR1 SGDLS, CDR2 YYNGEE.